This TCR beta chain was identified during a study of T cells in Graves' hyperthyroidism and ophthalmopathy. Study-wide background: Upon initial diagnosis and before any treatment, peripheral blood was collected. Study results and limitations: Before onset, by a median of around 6.4 months, the model predicted ophthalmopathy. Ophthalmopathy was separated from stable hyperthyroidism by a 13 V-J model. Blood also contained most expanded thyroid clonotypes above 0.001.

This clonotype was found many times. The antigen remains undetermined. At one end the junction does not follow the germline gene, possibly because of a read error. The investigators amplified TCR beta CDR3 regions from RNA transcripts. A first-round RT-PCR of the TCR CDR3 used the HTBI primer set. From the multiplex PCR reads, TCRdb called clonotypes with MiXCR, one entry per CDR3 protein. The data contain under 400,000 distinct CDR3 sequences, approximately 15% of them seen just once; the ten biggest clones take up around 10%. This CDR3 is built from 15 residues. Germline CDR1 reads KGHSH; CDR2 reads LQKENI.

This TCR came from a woman aged 55-70 years with Graves' hyperthyroidism. The genes are TRBV18 and TRBJ1-3; no clear D. Sample: blood. The CDR3 loop is CASSRIGSSRNTIYF. DNA of the CDR3: TGTGCCAGCTCTCGCATTGGGAGCTCTAGAAACACCATATATTTT.